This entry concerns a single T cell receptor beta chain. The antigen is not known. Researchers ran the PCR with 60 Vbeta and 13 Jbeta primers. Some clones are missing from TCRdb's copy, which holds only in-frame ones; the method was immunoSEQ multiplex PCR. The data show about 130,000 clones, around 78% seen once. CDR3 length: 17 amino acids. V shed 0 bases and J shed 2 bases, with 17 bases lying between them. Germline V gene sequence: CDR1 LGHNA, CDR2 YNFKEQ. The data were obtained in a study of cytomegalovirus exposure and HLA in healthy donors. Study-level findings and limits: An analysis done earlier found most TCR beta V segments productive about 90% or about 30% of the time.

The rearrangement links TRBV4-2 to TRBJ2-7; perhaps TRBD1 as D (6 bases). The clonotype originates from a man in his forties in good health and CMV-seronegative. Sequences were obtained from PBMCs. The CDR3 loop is CASSQETPTTGPYEQYF. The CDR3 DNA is TGTGCCAGCAGCCAAGAAACGCCAACGACAGGACCCTACGAGCAGTACTTC.